This entry concerns a single T cell receptor beta chain. The data are from a study of blood T cell repertoires in COVID-19. The CDR3 sequence is 15 residues long. V lost 3 bases to trimming and J lost 4 bases, with 12 bases between them. Germline V gives CDR1 SGHNT, CDR2 YENEEA. TCRdb keeps only in-frame clones here, not all; method: immunoSEQ multiplex PCR. The top ten hold 6% to 7.5% of the sample, which has around 200,000 clones, approximately 80% seen once. V and J are TRBV11-3 and TRBJ2-2, with D possibly TRBD1 on 6 matching bases. The material sequenced was PBMCs or T cells enriched from blood (not recorded which). The sequence was collected from a woman aged 40-49 years with acute COVID-19. The CDR3 region is CASSFYRDTTGELFF. The CDR3, as DNA: TGTGCCAGCAGCTTTTACAGGGATACCACCGGGGAGCTGTTTTTT.